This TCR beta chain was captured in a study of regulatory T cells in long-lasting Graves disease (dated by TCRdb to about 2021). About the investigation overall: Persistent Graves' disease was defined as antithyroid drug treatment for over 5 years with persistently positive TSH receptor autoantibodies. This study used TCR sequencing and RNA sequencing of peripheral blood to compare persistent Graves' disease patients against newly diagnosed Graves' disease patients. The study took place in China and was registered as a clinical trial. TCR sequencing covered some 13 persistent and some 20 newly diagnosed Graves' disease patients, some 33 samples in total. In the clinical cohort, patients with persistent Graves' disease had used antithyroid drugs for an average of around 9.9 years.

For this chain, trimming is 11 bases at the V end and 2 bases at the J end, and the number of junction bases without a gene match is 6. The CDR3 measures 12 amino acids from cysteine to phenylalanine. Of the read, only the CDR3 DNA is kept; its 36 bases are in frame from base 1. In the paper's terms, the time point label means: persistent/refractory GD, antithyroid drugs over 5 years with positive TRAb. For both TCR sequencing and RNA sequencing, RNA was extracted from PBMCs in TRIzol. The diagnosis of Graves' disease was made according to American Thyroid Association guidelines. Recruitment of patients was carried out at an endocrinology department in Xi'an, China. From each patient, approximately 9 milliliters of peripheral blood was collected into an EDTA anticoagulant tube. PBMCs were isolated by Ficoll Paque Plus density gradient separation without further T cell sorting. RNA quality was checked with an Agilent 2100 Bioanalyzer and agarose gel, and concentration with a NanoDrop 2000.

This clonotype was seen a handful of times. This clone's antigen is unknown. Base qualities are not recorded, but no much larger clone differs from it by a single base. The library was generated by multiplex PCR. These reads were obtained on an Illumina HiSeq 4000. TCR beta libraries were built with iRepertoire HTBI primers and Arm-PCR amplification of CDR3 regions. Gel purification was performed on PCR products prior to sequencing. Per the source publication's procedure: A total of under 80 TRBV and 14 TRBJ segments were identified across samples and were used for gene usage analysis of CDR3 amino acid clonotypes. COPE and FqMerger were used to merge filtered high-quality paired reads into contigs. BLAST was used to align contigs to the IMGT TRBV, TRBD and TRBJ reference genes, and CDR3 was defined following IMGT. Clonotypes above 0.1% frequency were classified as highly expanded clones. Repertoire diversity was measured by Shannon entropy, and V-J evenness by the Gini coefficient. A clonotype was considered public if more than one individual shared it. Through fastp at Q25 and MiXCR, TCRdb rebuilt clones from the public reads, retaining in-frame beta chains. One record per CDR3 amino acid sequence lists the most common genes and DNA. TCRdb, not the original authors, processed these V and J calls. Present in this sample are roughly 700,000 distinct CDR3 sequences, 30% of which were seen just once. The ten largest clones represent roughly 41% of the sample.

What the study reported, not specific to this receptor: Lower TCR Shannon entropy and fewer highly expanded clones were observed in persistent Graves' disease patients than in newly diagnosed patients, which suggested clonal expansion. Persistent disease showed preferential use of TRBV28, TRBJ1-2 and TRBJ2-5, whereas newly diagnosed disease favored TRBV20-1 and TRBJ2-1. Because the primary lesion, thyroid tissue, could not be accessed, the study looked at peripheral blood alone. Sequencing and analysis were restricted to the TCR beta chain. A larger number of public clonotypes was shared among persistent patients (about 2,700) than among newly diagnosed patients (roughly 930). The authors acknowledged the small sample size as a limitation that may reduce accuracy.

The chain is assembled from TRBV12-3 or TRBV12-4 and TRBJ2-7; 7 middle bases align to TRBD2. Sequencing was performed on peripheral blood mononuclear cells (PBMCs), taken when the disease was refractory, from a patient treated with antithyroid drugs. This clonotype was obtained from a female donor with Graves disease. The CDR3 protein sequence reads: CAVGGLAYEQYF. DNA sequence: TGTGCCGTTGGAGGACTAGCCTACGAGCAGTACTTC.